Listed here are 16 T cell receptor beta chains from one sample, sequenced in a study of T cell responses to AZD1222 COVID-19 vaccine. Profiling relied on immunoSEQ multiplex PCR, and the TCRdb table lists in-frame clones only, not all of them. The sample has approximately 130,000 clones, around nine tenths seen once; the top ten hold more than 9.5%. The sequences come from peripheral blood, collected on day 0 of MenACWY control vaccination. These receptors all come from an adult in good health.

V is TRBV28 and J is TRBJ2-7; unclear D gene. The germline V gene has CDR1 MDHEN and CDR2 SYDVKM. Trimming shortened V by 2 bases and J by 4 bases, and 9 bases separated the two germline ends. CDR3 length: 13 amino acids. In DNA, the CDR3 is TGTGCCAGCAGTTTAATCCTCCCTTACGAGCAGTACTTC. It is translated as CASSLILPYEQYF.

This clone showed up just once. The chain links TRBV18 to TRBJ1-1, with 7 positions matching TRBD1. Unmatched junction bases numbered 9, after V lost 6 bases and J lost 8 bases. This CDR3 has 13 residues. CDR1 is KGHSH, CDR2 LQKENI, per germline. The DNA of the CDR3 is TGTGCCAGCTCGGACGGACAGGAAATGGAAGCTTTCTTT. Protein: CASSDGQEMEAFF.

The genes are TRBV19 and TRBJ2-7, with 11 bases fitting TRBD1. Germline CDR1 LNHDA, CDR2 SQIVND (reference sequence). Losses at the gene ends were 8 bases for V and 5 bases for J; bases not matched to a gene: 5. This CDR3 is 13 amino acids long. Written as DNA, the CDR3 is TGTGCCAGTGGGTGGACAGGGGGCGACGAGCAGTACTTC. This translates into CASGWTGGDEQYF.

The chain combines TRBV2 with TRBJ1-5; D call uncertain. From germline, CDR1 is SNHLY and CDR2 FYNNEI. The CDR3 runs to 14 residues. V dropped 3 bases and J dropped 5 bases, with 11 bases sitting between them. The CDR3 spells CASSDNLGYQPQHF. The CDR3 DNA reads TGTGCCAGCAGTGATAATTTAGGGTATCAGCCCCAGCATTTT.

This chain links TRBV27 with TRBJ2-5; D possibly corresponds to TRBD1 (6 bases). Germline-derived CDR1 and CDR2 are MNHEY and SMNVEV (reference sequence). Trimming removed 6 bases at V and 5 bases at J, with 10 bases between. There are 12 residues in the CDR3. CDR3 bases: TGTGCCAGCAGCCAAAGGGGGGAGACCCAGTACTTC. Its translation: CASSQRGETQYF.

This chain uses TRBV5-1 with TRBJ2-5; D gene uncertain. V shed 5 bases and J shed 3 bases, with 11 bases lying between them. The germline V gene encodes CDR1 SGHRS and CDR2 YFSETQ. The CDR3 is 13 residues long. The CDR3 nucleotides read TGCGCCAGCAGATTTAACAGCAAAGAGACCCAGTACTTC. It codes for CASRFNSKETQYF.

The genes are TRBV6-5 and TRBJ2-7; D is unresolved. The germline V gene encodes CDR1 MNHEY and CDR2 SVGAGI. V shed 0 bases and J shed 3 bases, with 15 bases lying between them. CDR3 size: 16 residues. CDR3 amino acids: CASSYSHVKSGYEQYF. The CDR3 DNA reads TGTGCCAGCAGTTACTCGCATGTCAAGTCGGGCTACGAGCAGTACTTC.

The chain couples TRBV27 to TRBJ2-3; D perhaps matches TRBD2 (5 bases). Germline V lookup: CDR1 MNHEY, CDR2 SMNVEV (reference sequence). The CDR3 runs 13 residues. V lost 2 bases and J lost 3, with 6 bases in between. As DNA, the CDR3 is TGTGCCAGCAGTTTAAGGAGGACAGATACGCAGTATTTT. It encodes CASSLRRTDTQYF.

The chain has TRBV11-3 and TRBJ2-5; D is perhaps TRBD2 (6 bases). CDR3 length: 15 amino acids. Germline-derived CDR1 and CDR2 are SGHNT and YENEEA. The V end lost 5 bases, the J end lost 5 bases, and 18 bases lay between the germline ends. Here the CDR3 reads CASSPATRSKETQYF. CDR3 DNA: TGTGCCAGCAGCCCAGCGACTAGATCGAAGGAGACCCAGTACTTC.

The chain recombines TRBV27 with TRBJ1-1; D is uncertain. Per germline, CDR1 MNHEY and CDR2 SMNVEV (reference sequence). The CDR3 is 15 residues long. V was pared by 8 bases and J by 0 bases, with 16 bases between. In DNA form, the CDR3 reads TGTGCCAGCTCTGGTTTGGCCGAAATGAACACTGAAGCTTTCTTT. This encodes CASSGLAEMNTEAFF.

This chain connects TRBV12-3 or TRBV12-4 to TRBJ2-2; unclear D gene. The V gene lost 9 bases and the J gene lost 6 bases, with 11 bases spanning the gap. This CDR3 contains 12 residues. This CDR3 reads CASRLESGELFF. In DNA form, the CDR3 reads TGTGCCAGTCGCTTGGAGTCCGGGGAGCTGTTTTTT.

The rearrangement uses TRBV7-9 and TRBJ1-1; D remains ambiguous. In germline, CDR1 is SEHNR, CDR2 FQNEAQ (reference sequence). The CDR3 totals 13 residues. Trimming shortened V by 4 bases and J by 1 base, and 7 bases separated the two germline ends. The CDR3 DNA reads TGTGCCAGCAGCTCCCCAGGGAACACTGAAGCTTTCTTT. This translates into CASSSPGNTEAFF.

The rearrangement uses TRBV6-5 and TRBJ2-4; D gene unclear. Trimming stripped 0 bases from V and 1 base from J, with 10 bases between. The CDR3 runs 16 residues. Germline V gene sequence: CDR1 MNHEY, CDR2 SVGAGI. The CDR3 sequence: CASSYSIGLAKNIQYF. In DNA form, the CDR3 reads TGTGCCAGCAGTTACTCCATAGGGCTGGCCAAAAACATTCAGTACTTC.

This chain joins TRBV7-2 and TRBJ1-5, with 8 bases fitting TRBD1. From germline, CDR1 is SGHTA and CDR2 FQGNSA. Trimming removed 3 bases from V and 4 bases from J; junction bases left unmatched: 2. There are 14 residues in the CDR3. The DNA for the CDR3 is TGTGCCAGCAGCTTCCGGGACAGGAATCAGCCCCAGCATTTT. This sequence encodes CASSFRDRNQPQHF.

The rearrangement joins TRBV25-1 to TRBJ1-2; a weak D match, TRBD1 (6 bases). CDR1 and CDR2 from the germline V gene are MGHDK and SYGVNS. The CDR3 contains 15 residues. The germline V and J ends were trimmed by 3 bases and 7 bases, with 18 bases remaining between them. The CDR3, as DNA: TGTGCCAGCAGTGATCTACAGGGTGGGGGTGGTGGCTACACCTTC. Translated, it gives CASSDLQGGGGGYTF.

The chain recombines TRBV7-3 with TRBJ2-1, with TRBD2 matching 10 bases. CDR3 length: 17 residues. Per germline, CDR1 SGHTA and CDR2 FQGTGA. Trimming took 2 bases from V and 5 from J; bases not matched to a gene: 9. CDR3 nucleotide sequence: TGTGCCAGCAGCTTATCGACTATAGCGGGAGGAGACAATGAGCAGTTCTTC. Its translation: CASSLSTIAGGDNEQFF.